This TCR beta chain stems from a study of blood T cell repertoires in COVID-19. Across the whole study: The study drew acute and convalescent COVID-19 samples from the United States, Italy and Spain. From T cells, B-cell-depleted T cells, or PBMCs came the material, which was cDNA or gDNA.

Germline V gene lookup returns CDR1 SGHNT and CDR2 YENEEA. Trimming cost V 0 bases and J 2 bases; bases outside gene matches: 17. The CDR3 is 21 residues long. How the authors handled the data: By means of reference gene primer amplification, nucleated cell counts were estimated. Libraries were prepared by immunoSEQ multiplex PCR; TCRdb keeps only in-frame clonotypes and omits some of them. D and trimming were read from the DNA, whereas the V and J calls and clone size are those reported in that table. This sample has roughly 40,000 clones; 60% to 85% occur once, and the top ten carry 20% to 30%. The source of this sequence is a man in his 70s with acute or convalescent COVID-19. The chain carries TRBV11-3 and TRBJ2-7; 12 bases fit TRBD2. Source material: peripheral blood. This CDR3 reads CASSLEGAPGSGTSGPYEQYF. CDR3 DNA sequence: TGTGCCAGCAGCTTAGAGGGGGCACCCGGTTCCGGGACTAGCGGGCCCTACGAGCAGTACTTC.